Listed here is a single T cell receptor beta chain. Sequencing used immunoSEQ multiplex PCR; TCRdb keeps in-frame clones, though not all of them. The table records 300,000 to 450,000 clones, 90% to 95% of them present only once. CDR1 and CDR2 from the germline V gene are SGHRS and YFSETQ. The junction had 6 bases not matched to a gene; V was cut back by 2 bases and J by 7 bases. The CDR3 runs to 15 residues. This sample was taken from a study of Ad26.COV2.S vaccination and SARS-CoV-2 variants. The receptor comes from a human donor who had recovered from COVID-19. The specimen was peripheral blood, collected after recovery from COVID-19. This sequence joins TRBV5-1 and TRBJ1-4, with 9 positions matching TRBD1. The CDR3 reads CASSFTGTGFEKLFF. The CDR3 bases are TGCGCCAGCAGCTTTACCGGGACAGGGTTTGAAAAACTGTTTTTT.